These 18 T cell receptor beta chains share one sample of origin, sequenced in a study of monozygotic twins with inflammatory bowel disease. TCRdb reanalyzed the 5' RACE reads, giving one entry per CDR3 protein sequence and no DNA. Across 150,000 to 200,000 distinct CDR3 sequences, the top ten clones capture around 6.8% of the sample. Sample: blood. Receptors were obtained from a human donor with ulcerative colitis or Crohn's disease, or a healthy co-twin of an affected twin (not recorded which).

V is TRBV25-1 and J is TRBJ2-7; there is no DNA to check the TCRdb D call of TRBD1. Germline CDR1 is MGHDK and CDR2 is SYGVNS. The CDR3 has 11 amino acids. This CDR3 is CASRGVYEQYF.

The genes are TRBV10-3 and TRBJ2-5; TCRdb reports TRBD2, a call that lacks DNA to check it against. The CDR3 loop spans 14 amino acids. Per the germline V gene, CDR1 is ENHRY and CDR2 is SYGVKD. The CDR3 reads CAISRRGGEETQYF.

The genes are TRBV5-6 and TRBJ2-3; TCRdb calls TRBD2, which cannot be checked without DNA. The CDR3 is 15 amino acids. The germline V gene has CDR1 SGHDT and CDR2 YYEEEE. This chain's CDR3 is CASSPSGRATDTQYF.

The gene calls are TRBV29-1 and TRBJ2-3; the TCRdb call, TRBD1, lacks DNA for checking. In germline, CDR1 is SQVTM, CDR2 ANQGSEA. The CDR3 is 20 residues long. CDR3 residues: CSAAGGLARGFSVGTDTQYF.

The chain carries TRBV19 and TRBJ2-1. This CDR3 contains 15 residues. Germline V lookup: CDR1 LNHDA, CDR2 SQIVND (reference sequence). The CDR3 is CASSIGQGPYNEQFF. Complete variable domain (other parts from reference TRBV19 and TRBJ2-1): DGGITQSPKYLFRKEGQNVTLSCEQNLNHDAMYWYRQDPGQGLRLIYYSQIVNDFQKGDIAEGYSVSREKKESFPLTVTSAQKNPTAFYLCASSIGQGPYNEQFFGPGTRLTVL.

The chain links TRBV11-2 to TRBJ2-5; there is no DNA to check the TCRdb D call of TRBD1. Germline V gene lookup returns CDR1 SGHAT and CDR2 FQNNGV. The CDR3 is 15 amino acids. The CDR3 sequence: CASSLGQGHQETQYF.

The V and J genes are TRBV3-1 and TRBJ2-7; TCRdb gives TRBD2 as the D gene, but with no DNA this cannot be confirmed. CDR3 length equals 12 residues. The germline CDR1 and CDR2 sequences are LGHDT and YNNKEL (reference sequence). The CDR3 sequence: CASSRGVYEQYF.

The chain uses TRBV29-1 and TRBJ1-2. Per germline, CDR1 SQVTM and CDR2 ANQGSEA. This CDR3 is 13 amino acids long. CDR3 loop: CSVESPGALSYTF.

V usage is TRBV12-3 or TRBV12-4 and J usage is TRBJ1-6. This CDR3 is built from 16 residues. The CDR3 is CASSPRGRLKESPLHF.

V is TRBV27 and J is TRBJ2-7; without DNA, the TCRdb call of TRBD1 cannot be checked. Germline CDR1 and CDR2: MNHEY and SMNVEV (reference sequence). The CDR3 is made up of 15 amino acids. This CDR3 is CASSLSGARGYEQYF.

This chain links TRBV18 with TRBJ2-6. This CDR3 contains 16 residues. Germline V gives CDR1 KGHSH, CDR2 LQKENI. CDR3 amino acids: CASSPPPHSGANVLTF.

The chain employs TRBV6-5 and TRBJ2-3; TCRdb selects TRBD2, and the lack of DNA leaves this call unchecked. The CDR3 is 16 amino acids. From germline, CDR1 is MNHEY and CDR2 SVGAGI. The CDR3 sequence is CASSYSGGGRADTQYF.

The rearrangement links TRBV27 to TRBJ2-1; TCRdb's assignment of TRBD1 cannot be checked, as there is no DNA. The CDR3 length is 14 residues. The germline gives CDR1 MNHEY, CDR2 SMNVEV (reference sequence). This CDR3 is CASSPGRGYNEQFF.

The chain carries TRBV11-2 and TRBJ2-5; TCRdb lists TRBD2, though no DNA is available to test this call. The V gene's germline CDR1 is SGHAT and CDR2 FQNNGV. The CDR3 consists of 15 residues. CDR3 region: CASSPISGRRKTQYF.

The V call is TRBV10-1, the J call TRBJ2-2; TCRdb lists TRBD2, though no DNA is available to test this call. The CDR3 covers 16 residues. Germline V CDR1 and CDR2: WNHNN, SYGVQD (reference sequence). CDR3 sequence reads: CASSTGPSANTGELFF.

The chain joins TRBV5-5 to TRBJ1-1. There are 14 residues in the CDR3. The germline V gene encodes CDR1 SGHKS and CDR2 YYEKEE (reference sequence). The CDR3 sequence: CASSFDTFTSGAFF.

The chain combines TRBV9 with TRBJ2-1. CDR3 length: 11 residues. CDR1 SGDLS and CDR2 YYNGEE come from the germline V gene. The CDR3 spells CASSIGNEQFF. Full variable domain (missing parts from reference TRBV9 and TRBJ2-1): DSGVTQTPKHLITATGQRVTLRCSPRSGDLSVYWYQQSLDQGLQFLIQYYNGEERAKGNILERFSAQQFPDLHSELNLSSLELGDSALYFCASSIGNEQFFGPGTRLTVL.

This chain uses TRBV18 with TRBJ2-1. CDR3 length: 13 residues. Germline CDR1 and CDR2: KGHSH and LQKENI. The CDR3 protein is CASSPSSYNEQFF.